This entry features one T cell receptor beta chain sequence. The antigen is unknown. Sequencing was performed with immunoSEQ multiplex PCR; in TCRdb, only in-frame clones are kept and a portion is missing. The table lists approximately 2,300,000 clones, 85% to 95% of them singletons. The source of the sample is a study of shared clonotypes between healthy human individuals. Whole-study context: Researchers assigned three CD4 naive, three CD4 memory, two CD8 naive and one CD8 memory plate to each donor. General study results and limits: Large sequencing depth failed to make sorted-subset sequencing complete, rarefaction showed. In contrast to clonotypes shared by all four donors, non-shared clonotypes had lower generation probabilities.

This CDR3 has 13 residues. The germline CDR1 and CDR2 sequences are SGHTA and FQGTGA. V was cut by 4 bases and J by 9 bases, with 13 bases left in between. The chain uses TRBV7-3 and TRBJ2-1; D is ambiguous. This receptor was taken from a man aged 18 to 35 in good health. Some clones in this sample may be carry-over from other donors' samples. Input material: naive CD4+ T cells from PBMCs. Subset indicated: CD45RA+ positively selected. The CDR3 is CASSSGRWGEQFF. In nucleotides, the CDR3 is TGTGCCAGCAGCTCTGGCCGCTGGGGTGAGCAGTTCTTC.